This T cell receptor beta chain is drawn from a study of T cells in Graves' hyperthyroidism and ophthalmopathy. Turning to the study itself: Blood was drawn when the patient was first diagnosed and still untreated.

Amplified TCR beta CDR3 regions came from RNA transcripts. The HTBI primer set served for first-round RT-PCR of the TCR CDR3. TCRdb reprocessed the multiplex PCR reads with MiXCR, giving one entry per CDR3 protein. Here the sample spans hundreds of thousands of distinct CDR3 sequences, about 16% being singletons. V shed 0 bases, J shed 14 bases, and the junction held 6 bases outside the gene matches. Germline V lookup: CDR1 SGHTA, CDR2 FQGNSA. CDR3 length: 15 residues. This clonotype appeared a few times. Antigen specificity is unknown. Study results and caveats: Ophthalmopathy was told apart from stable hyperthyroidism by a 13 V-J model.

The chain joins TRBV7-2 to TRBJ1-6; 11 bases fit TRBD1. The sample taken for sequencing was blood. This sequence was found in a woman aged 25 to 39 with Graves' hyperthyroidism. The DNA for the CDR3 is TGTGCCAGCAGCTTAGCCGGGACAGGGGGTTTAGCCCTCCACTTT. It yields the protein CASSLAGTGGLALHF. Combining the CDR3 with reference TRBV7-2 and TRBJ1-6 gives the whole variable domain GAGVSQSPSNKVTEKGKDVELRCDPISGHTALYWYRQSLGQGLEFLIYFQGNSAPDKSGLPSDRFSAERTGGSVSTLTIQRTQQEDSAVYLCASSLAGTGGLALHFGNGTRLTVT.